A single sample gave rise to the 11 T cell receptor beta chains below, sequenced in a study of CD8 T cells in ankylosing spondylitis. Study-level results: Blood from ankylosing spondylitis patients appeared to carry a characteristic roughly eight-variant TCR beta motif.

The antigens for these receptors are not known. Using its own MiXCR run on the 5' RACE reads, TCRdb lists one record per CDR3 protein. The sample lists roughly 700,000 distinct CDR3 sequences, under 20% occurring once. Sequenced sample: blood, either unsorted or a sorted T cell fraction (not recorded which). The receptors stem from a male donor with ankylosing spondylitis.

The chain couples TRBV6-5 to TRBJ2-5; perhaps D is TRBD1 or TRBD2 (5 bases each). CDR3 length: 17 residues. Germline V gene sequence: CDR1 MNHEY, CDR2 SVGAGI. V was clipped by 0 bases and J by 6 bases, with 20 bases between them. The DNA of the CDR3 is TGTGCCAGCAGTTACTCGAGGGCTTTGGGGCAACGCCAGACCCAGTACTTC. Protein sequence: CASSYSRALGQRQTQYF.

In nucleotides, the CDR3 is TGTGCCAGCAGTTTAGTTGCCAGGGTGGGGAAAAACATTCAGTACTTC. This gives the protein CASSLVARVGKNIQYF. The chain carries TRBV12-3 or TRBV12-4 and TRBJ2-4; weak D call: TRBD1 (5 bases). This CDR3 region has 16 residues. Trimming took 1 base from V and 4 from J, leaving 14 bases between them.

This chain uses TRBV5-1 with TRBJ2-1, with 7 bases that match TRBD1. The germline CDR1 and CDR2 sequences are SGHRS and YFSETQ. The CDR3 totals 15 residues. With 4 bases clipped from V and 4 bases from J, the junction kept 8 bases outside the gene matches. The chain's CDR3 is CASSTGTAVYNEQFF. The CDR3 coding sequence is TGCGCCAGCAGCACCGGGACAGCCGTATACAATGAGCAGTTCTTC.

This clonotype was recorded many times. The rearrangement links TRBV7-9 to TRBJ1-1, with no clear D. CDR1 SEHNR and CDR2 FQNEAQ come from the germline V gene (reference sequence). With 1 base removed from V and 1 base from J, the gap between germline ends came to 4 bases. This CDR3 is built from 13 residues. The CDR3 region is CASSLVQNTEAFF. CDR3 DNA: TGTGCCAGCAGCTTAGTTCAGAACACTGAAGCTTTCTTT. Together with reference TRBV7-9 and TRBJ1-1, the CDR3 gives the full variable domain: DTGVSQNPRHKITKRGQNVTFRCDPISEHNRLYWYRQTLGQGPEFLTYFQNEAQLEKSRLLSDRFSAERPKGSFSTLEIQRTEQGDSAMYLCASSLVQNTEAFFGQGTRLTVV.

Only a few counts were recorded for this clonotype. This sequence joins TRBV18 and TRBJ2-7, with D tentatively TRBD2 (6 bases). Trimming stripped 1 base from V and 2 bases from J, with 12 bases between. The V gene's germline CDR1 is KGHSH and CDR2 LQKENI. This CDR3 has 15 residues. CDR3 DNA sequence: TGTGCCAGCTCACCACAAACGGGGGACCCCTACGAGCAGTACTTC. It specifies CASSPQTGDPYEQYF. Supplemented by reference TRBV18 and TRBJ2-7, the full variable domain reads NAGVMQNPRHLVRRRGQEARLRCSPMKGHSHVYWYRQLPEEGLKFMVYLQKENIIDESGMPKERFSAEFPKEGPSILRIQQVVRGDSAAYFCASSPQTGDPYEQYFGPGTRLTVT.

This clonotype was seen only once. The CDR3: CASSSTGRSTYEQYF. Written as DNA, the CDR3 is TGTGCCAGCAGTTCCACGGGGAGGTCAACCTACGAGCAGTACTTC. The genes are TRBV12-3 or TRBV12-4 and TRBJ2-7; tentative D call: TRBD2 (6 bases). This CDR3 comprises 15 residues. V shed 4 bases and J shed 2 bases, with 15 bases lying between them.

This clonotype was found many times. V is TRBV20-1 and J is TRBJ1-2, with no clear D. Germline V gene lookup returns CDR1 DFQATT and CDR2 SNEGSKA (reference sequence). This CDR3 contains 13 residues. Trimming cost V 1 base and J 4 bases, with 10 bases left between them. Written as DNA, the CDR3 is TGCAGTGCTAGAGTGGAACAGCTCTATGGCTACACCTTC. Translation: CSARVEQLYGYTF.

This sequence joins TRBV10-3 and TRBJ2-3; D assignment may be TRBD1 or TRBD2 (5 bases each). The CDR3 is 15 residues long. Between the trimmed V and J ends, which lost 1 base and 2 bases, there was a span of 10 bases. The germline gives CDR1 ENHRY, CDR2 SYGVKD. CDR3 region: CAISEWGSNTDTQYF. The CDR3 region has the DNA TGTGCCATCAGTGAGTGGGGGTCGAACACAGATACGCAGTATTTT.

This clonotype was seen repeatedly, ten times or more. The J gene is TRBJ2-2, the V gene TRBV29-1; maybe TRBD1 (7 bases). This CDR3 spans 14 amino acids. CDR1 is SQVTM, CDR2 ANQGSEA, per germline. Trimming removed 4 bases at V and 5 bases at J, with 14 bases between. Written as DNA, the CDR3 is TGCAGCGTTGGTCCAGGGGGGTCTACCGGGGAGCTGTTTTTT. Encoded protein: CSVGPGGSTGELFF.

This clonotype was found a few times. DNA for the CDR3: TGTGCCATCAGTGAAATAGCGGGGTCAGATACGCAGTATTTT. Translating gives CAISEIAGSDTQYF. The chain is built from TRBV10-3 and TRBJ2-3; TRBD2 matches 8 bases. With 3 bases clipped from V and 4 bases from J, the junction kept 3 bases outside the gene matches. The CDR3 is 14 amino acids. The germline V gene encodes CDR1 ENHRY and CDR2 SYGVKD.

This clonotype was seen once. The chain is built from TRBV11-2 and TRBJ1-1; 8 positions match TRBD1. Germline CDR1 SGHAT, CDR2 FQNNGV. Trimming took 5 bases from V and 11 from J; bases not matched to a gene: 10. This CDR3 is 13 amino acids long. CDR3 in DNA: TGTGCCAGCAGCCCGGGGACAGGTTTGGGGGCTTTCTTT. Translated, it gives CASSPGTGLGAFF.